The source of this TCR beta chain is a study of shared clonotypes between healthy human individuals. The CDR3 contains 15 residues. V was shortened by 4 bases and J by 2 bases, with 13 bases between the two germline ends. Germline V lookup: CDR1 SGHRS, CDR2 YFSETQ. Note on this clone: The antigen remains unidentified.

Sequencing was performed with immunoSEQ multiplex PCR; in TCRdb, only in-frame clones are kept and a portion is missing. The sample shows under 2,500,000 clones, approximately 96% of them seen only once. Study-wide results and caveats: At large depth, rarefaction still showed sorted-subset sequencing to be incomplete. Clonotype sharing across donors was expected to vary with sequencing depth. A handful of donors had around 5% of their naive CD4 clonotypes in common.

The investigators split CD4+ cells into a CD45RA+ naive subset and a CD45RA-negative memory subset. Sequenced sample: naive CD4+ T cells sorted from blood. As for subset: CD45RA+ positively selected. This clonotype originated in a man between 18 and 35 years old in good health. The rearrangement links TRBV5-1 to TRBJ2-1, with D possibly matching TRBD2 (6 bases). Written as DNA, the CDR3 is TGCGCCAGCAGCGCGTCGGGGGTACCCTACAATGAGCAGTTCTTC. This gives the protein CASSASGVPYNEQFF.